The clone carrying this T cell receptor beta chain was counted between two and nine times. Antigen specificity is unknown. One entry per CDR3 protein results from TCRdb running MiXCR on the 5' RACE reads. The sample records about 52,000 distinct CDR3 sequences, about 7.8% being singletons. This specimen comes from a study of CD8 T cells in ankylosing spondylitis. Overall study findings and caveats: One TCR beta motif, made up of roughly eight highly homologous variants, appeared characteristic of ankylosing spondylitis blood. Reported data indicate significant enrichment of disease-linked clones within matched ankylosing spondylitis synovial fluid.

The CDR3 has 16 residues. CDR1 is SEHNR and CDR2 is FQNEAQ in the germline V gene (reference sequence). V was clipped by 5 bases and J by 0 bases, with 14 bases between them. The sequenced material came from blood, either unsorted or a sorted T cell fraction (not recorded which). This receptor was identified in a female donor with ankylosing spondylitis or in good health (not recorded which). The chain recombines TRBV7-9 with TRBJ2-1, with D perhaps matching TRBD1 (6 bases). In nucleotides, the CDR3 is TGTGCCAGCAGCAAGACAGGTTCGAGCTCCTACAATGAGCAGTTCTTC. It is translated as CASSKTGSSSYNEQFF.